This T cell receptor (beta chain) stems from a study of blood T cell repertoires in COVID-19. On the study more broadly: PBMCs, B-cell-depleted T cells, or T cells provided the cDNA or gDNA that made up the material.

Germline assignment: CDR1 SNHLY and CDR2 FYNNEI. The CDR3 is 16 residues long. V lost 3 bases, J lost 0 bases, and 14 bases lay in between. Authors' processing steps: Quantification of nucleated cells was approximated via reference gene primer amplification. Measured with immunoSEQ multiplex PCR; TCRdb has only the in-frame clones, and not every one. That table is the source of V, J and clone size, and D and trimming were worked out from the DNA. The table records about 240,000 clones, around 86% of them present only once. Enrolment of Seattle patients took place during active infection, and they were followed longitudinally.

V is TRBV2 and J is TRBJ1-2; no clear D. The sample comprised peripheral blood. This clonotype was obtained from a woman older than 75 with COVID-19, enrolled during active disease. For the CDR3, the DNA is TGTGCCAGCAGTGAGCGACTCCTTACAACTAACTATGGCTACACCTTC. As protein: CASSERLLTTNYGYTF. Drawing the rest from reference TRBV2 and TRBJ1-2, the complete variable domain is EPEVTQTPSHQVTQMGQEVILRCVPISNHLYFYWYRQILGQKVEFLVSFYNNEISEKSEIFDDQFSVERPDGSNFTLKIRSTKLEDSAMYFCASSERLLTTNYGYTFGSGTRLTVV.